What follows are 30 T cell receptor beta chains derived from one specimen sequenced in a study of blood T cell repertoires in COVID-19. Produced via immunoSEQ multiplex PCR; TCRdb's table is partial and in-frame only. The sample holds 150,000 to 200,000 clones, just under 90% seen once. Input material: peripheral blood. The source is a woman younger than 30 who had recovered from COVID-19.

The chain employs TRBV27 and TRBJ1-2; 8 bases map to TRBD1. CDR3 length: 12 residues. Germline-derived CDR1 and CDR2 are MNHEY and SMNVEV (reference sequence). Unmatched junction bases numbered 4, after V lost 5 bases and J lost 8 bases. The CDR3 region has the DNA TGTGCCAGCAGTACAGGGGGGAGAGGCTACACCTTC. Translated: CASSTGGRGYTF.

The chain combines TRBV29-1 with TRBJ2-2; the D is unclear. Deletions cut 0 bases from V and 1 base from J, with 9 bases between. This CDR3 comprises 15 residues. Germline-derived CDR1 and CDR2 are SQVTM and ANQGSEA. CDR3 region: CSVEDRQRNTGELFF. CDR3 DNA sequence: TGCAGCGTTGAAGATCGTCAGCGGAACACCGGGGAGCTGTTTTTT.

Here the CDR3 reads CSVDFGAEGTIYF. The CDR3 region has the DNA TGCAGCGTTGATTTTGGAGCGGAGGGCACCATATATTTT. The chain recombines TRBV29-1 with TRBJ1-3; D remains ambiguous. This CDR3 has 13 amino acids. Looked up from germline, CDR1 is SQVTM and CDR2 is ANQGSEA. Deletions cut 3 bases from V and 9 bases from J, with 15 bases between.

The chain combines TRBV30 with TRBJ1-1; 10 bases agree with TRBD1. This CDR3 spans 15 amino acids. From germline, CDR1 is GTSNPN and CDR2 SVGIG (reference sequence). V shed 8 bases, J shed 0 bases, and the junction held 9 bases outside the gene matches. Here the CDR3 reads CASPWTGGMNTEAFF. In DNA form, the CDR3 reads TGTGCCAGCCCTTGGACAGGGGGTATGAACACTGAAGCTTTCTTT.

The J gene is TRBJ1-1, the V gene TRBV19; possible D gene TRBD1, 6 bases. Germline V gene sequence: CDR1 LNHDA, CDR2 SQIVND (reference sequence). This CDR3 has 12 amino acids. The V gene lost 10 bases and the J gene lost 5 bases, with 14 bases spanning the gap. CDR3 sequence (DNA): TGTGCCACCCAACCCAGGGGAACTGAAGCTTTCTTT. Amino acids: CATQPRGTEAFF.

The V call is TRBV7-8, the J call TRBJ2-7, with a weak D call TRBD1 (5 bases). With 3 bases removed from V and 0 bases from J, the gap between germline ends came to 12 bases. The CDR3 totals 15 residues. The germline V gene has CDR1 SGHVS and CDR2 FQNEAQ. The CDR3 loop reads CASSFGHPGSYEQYV. For the CDR3, the DNA is TGTGCCAGCAGCTTCGGACACCCGGGCTCCTACGAGCAGTACGTC.

The chain combines TRBV19 with TRBJ2-6; 9 positions match TRBD1. This CDR3 spans 15 amino acids. Germline V lookup: CDR1 LNHDA, CDR2 SQIVND (reference sequence). The V segment lost 7 bases and the J segment 4 bases; nucleotides outside the gene matches: 5. The CDR3: CASKGQGSGANVLTF. The CDR3 coding sequence is TGTGCCAGTAAGGGACAGGGATCCGGGGCCAACGTCCTGACTTTC.

This rearrangement joins TRBV7-2 to TRBJ2-3; D gene unclear. This CDR3 has 15 amino acids. V lost 2 bases, J lost 1 base, and 10 bases lay in between. Germline lookup yields CDR1 SGHTA and CDR2 FQGNSA. The CDR3 nucleotides read TGTGCCAGCAGCTTAAGGCTAGATCGCACAGATACGCAGTATTTT. Translated, it gives CASSLRLDRTDTQYF.

This clone appeared a few times. The rearrangement joins TRBV7-3 to TRBJ1-1; TRBD1 is a possible D gene (6 bases). CDR1 and CDR2 from the germline V gene are SGHTA and FQGTGA. V was shortened by 5 bases and J by 1 base, with 8 bases between the two germline ends. This CDR3 region has 13 residues. The CDR3: CASSPTGNTEAFF. The DNA of the CDR3 is TGTGCCAGCAGCCCGACAGGGAACACTGAAGCTTTCTTT.

J is TRBJ2-7 and V is TRBV5-1; 12 bases are shared with TRBD1. CDR3 length: 15 amino acids. J lost 5 bases, V lost 3 bases, and 6 bases had no gene match. Germline CDR1 SGHRS, CDR2 YFSETQ. In nucleotides, the CDR3 is TGCGCCAGCAGCTGGCGGGGACAGGGGGCTGACGAGCAGTACTTC. Protein product: CASSWRGQGADEQYF.

The chain uses TRBV6-5 and TRBJ1-5, with 7 positions matching TRBD1. The CDR3 is 15 amino acids. Germline loops: CDR1 MNHEY, CDR2 SVGAGI. Trimming took 6 bases from V and 0 from J; bases not matched to a gene: 5. Written as DNA, the CDR3 is TGTGCCAGCAGGCAGGGGGTTTATAGCAATCAGCCCCAGCATTTT. This codes for CASRQGVYSNQPQHF.

V is TRBV6-5 and J is TRBJ1-5; a possible D gene is TRBD1 (5 bases). The CDR3 has 13 amino acids. V shed 6 bases and J shed 7 bases, with 13 bases lying between them. Germline V lookup: CDR1 MNHEY, CDR2 SVGAGI. CDR3 DNA: TGTGCCAGCAGAGATCAGGGTCTACAGCCCCAGCATTTT. Translating it yields CASRDQGLQPQHF.

The genes are TRBV21-1 and TRBJ2-4; no check of the table's D call, TRBD1, against the DNA was made. TRBV21-1 is an annotated pseudogene. CDR3 size: 17 residues. The CDR3 protein is CASSKQDTGTGKNIQYF. The DNA for the CDR3 is TGTGCCAGCAGCAAACAGGACACCGGGACAGGGAAAAACATTCAGTACTTC.

The chain employs TRBV4-3 and TRBJ2-2; 7 bases are a match to TRBD1. CDR1 LGHNA and CDR2 YSLEER come from the germline V gene. Trimming took 4 bases from V and 6 from J; bases not matched to a gene: 11. This CDR3 is built from 16 residues. CDR3 sequence: CASSPAPGGSAGELFF. The CDR3 bases are TGCGCCAGCAGCCCCGCGCCAGGGGGAAGTGCCGGGGAGCTGTTTTTT.

CDR3 residues: CASSWAFANTGELFF. CDR3 DNA sequence: TGTGCCAGCAGCTGGGCGTTCGCGAACACCGGGGAGCTGTTTTTT. The V call is TRBV6-2 or TRBV6-3, the J call TRBJ2-2; D is uncertain. The CDR3 runs to 15 residues. Trimming shortened V by 6 bases and J by 0 bases, and 11 bases separated the two germline ends. Germline V CDR1 and CDR2: MNHEY, SVGEGT.

V gene TRBV6-1 combines with J gene TRBJ2-7, with 8 bases aligning to TRBD2. The V segment lost 3 bases and the J segment 2 bases; nucleotides outside the gene matches: 9. The germline gives CDR1 MNHNS, CDR2 SASEGT. CDR3 length: 16 residues. In DNA, the CDR3 is TGTGCCAGCAGTGAGGTCCCCGGGGGGGGACCCTACGAGCAGTACGTC. As protein: CASSEVPGGGPYEQYV.

The chain combines TRBV5-1 with TRBJ2-1; D is perhaps TRBD2 (6 bases). The CDR3 loop spans 13 amino acids. Between the trimmed V and J ends, which lost 4 bases and 6 bases, there was a span of 11 bases. The germline V gene encodes CDR1 SGHRS and CDR2 YFSETQ. CDR3 protein: CASSGQEGNEQFF. The CDR3 DNA is TGCGCCAGCAGCGGGCAGGAGGGCAATGAGCAGTTCTTC.

This chain joins TRBV5-1 and TRBJ1-4; 9 nucleotides agree with TRBD1. The CDR3 is 16 residues long. Germline V gives CDR1 SGHRS, CDR2 YFSETQ. With V trimmed by 0 bases and J by 3 bases, 3 bases remained unmatched. The chain's CDR3 is CASSLGGQGSNEKLFF. As DNA, the CDR3 is TGCGCCAGCAGCTTGGGGGGACAGGGTTCTAATGAAAAACTGTTTTTT.

This chain uses TRBV5-1 with TRBJ2-7; 9 bases map to TRBD2. V dropped 4 bases and J dropped 4; count of bases not matched to a gene: 12. Germline V CDR1 and CDR2: SGHRS, YFSETQ. The CDR3 is 16 amino acids. The CDR3 is CASSPMSKRGEYEQYF. CDR3 DNA: TGCGCCAGCAGCCCCATGAGCAAGCGGGGGGAATACGAGCAGTACTTC.

V gene TRBV15 combines with J gene TRBJ1-1; D might be TRBD1 (6 bases). Looked up from germline, CDR1 is LNHNV and CDR2 is YYDKDF (reference sequence). The CDR3 runs 15 residues. The V end was cut by 2 bases, the J end by 0 bases, with 10 bases between. CDR3 bases: TGTGCCACCAGCAGACCAGGGGTAATGAACACTGAAGCTTTCTTT. This translates into CATSRPGVMNTEAFF.

The chain carries TRBV6-5 and TRBJ2-1; tentative D call: TRBD2 (6 bases). CDR3 length: 14 residues. CDR1 and CDR2 from the germline V gene are MNHEY and SVGAGI. V was cut by 6 bases and J by 9 bases, with 18 bases left in between. The CDR3 DNA sequence: TGTGCCAGCAGGGGGACTGAACTAATAAGTGAGCAGTTCTTC. This encodes CASRGTELISEQFF.

The chain joins TRBV7-2 to TRBJ1-5; D might be TRBD1 (5 bases). The germline V gene has CDR1 SGHTA and CDR2 FQGNSA. The CDR3 runs to 18 residues. The germline V and J ends were trimmed by 3 bases and 2 bases, with 20 bases remaining between them. Here the CDR3 reads CASSFPGLGQAGNQPQHF. The CDR3 region has the DNA TGTGCCAGCAGCTTCCCGGGCTTGGGGCAGGCGGGCAATCAGCCCCAGCATTTT.

The chain is built from TRBV10-3 and TRBJ2-1, with D possibly being TRBD1 (6 bases). V was trimmed by 10 bases and J by 10 bases, leaving 17 bases between them. The CDR3 is 12 residues long. CDR1 and CDR2 (germline): ENHRY, SYGVKD. This CDR3 reads CATETGTREQFF. CDR3 sequence (DNA): TGTGCCACGGAGACCGGGACAAGGGAGCAGTTCTTC.

This clone showed up just once. This chain joins TRBV3-1 (or the pseudogene TRBV3-2) and TRBJ1-2; possibly TRBD1 for D (5 bases). Per germline, CDR1 LGHDT and CDR2 YNNKEL (reference sequence). V was pared by 0 bases and J by 5 bases, with 7 bases between. The length of the CDR3 is 13 residues. The DNA of the CDR3 is TGTGCCAGCAGCCAAGAAGGGGAATATGGCTACACCTTC. Protein product: CASSQEGEYGYTF.

This rearrangement joins TRBV6-5 to TRBJ2-3; tentatively, D is TRBD2 (5 bases). V was shortened by 3 bases and J by 6 bases, with 16 bases between the two germline ends. The V gene's germline CDR1 is MNHEY and CDR2 SVGAGI. CDR3 length: 15 amino acids. CDR3 protein: CASSYTGGSPDTQYF. CDR3 nucleotides: TGTGCCAGCAGTTATACGGGCGGGTCTCCGGATACGCAGTATTTT.

The chain uses TRBV7-3 and TRBJ2-6; tentatively, D is TRBD2 (6 bases). This CDR3 has 16 amino acids. The V gene lost 5 bases and the J gene lost 4 bases, with 15 bases spanning the gap. Germline V lookup: CDR1 SGHTA, CDR2 FQGTGA. In DNA form, the CDR3 reads TGTGCCAGCAGCCTATCGGGGGTGCCAGGGGCCAACGTCCTGACTTTC. It encodes CASSLSGVPGANVLTF.

The V and J genes are TRBV5-1 and TRBJ1-2; possible D gene TRBD1, 6 bases. Germline CDR1 reads SGHRS; CDR2 reads YFSETQ. The V gene lost 5 bases and the J gene lost 2 bases, with 16 bases spanning the gap. The CDR3 length is 15 residues. The CDR3 DNA reads TGCGCCAGCAGGTCTACGGGACACCAGAACTATGGCTACACCTTC. Protein sequence: CASRSTGHQNYGYTF.

The chain couples TRBV27 to TRBJ1-1; no firm D call. V lost 2 bases and J lost 2, with 12 bases in between. The CDR3 length is 15 residues. The germline gives CDR1 MNHEY, CDR2 SMNVEV (reference sequence). The chain's CDR3 is CASSLGPGINTEAFF. The CDR3 coding sequence is TGTGCCAGCAGTTTAGGACCGGGAATTAACACTGAAGCTTTCTTT.

This clone appeared a single time. The J gene is TRBJ2-3, the V gene TRBV7-2; TRBD2 agrees at 13 bases. This CDR3 is built from 17 residues. The V and J ends lost 5 bases and 4 bases, in that order; junction bases with no gene match: 9. The germline V gene has CDR1 SGHTA and CDR2 FQGNSA. The CDR3 bases are TGTGCCAGCAGCCTGGGACTAGCGGGGTTTCAGGCAGATACGCAGTATTTT. Its protein product is CASSLGLAGFQADTQYF. The full variable domain, rest sourced from reference TRBV7-2 and TRBJ2-3, is GAGVSQSPSNKVTEKGKDVELRCDPISGHTALYWYRQSLGQGLEFLIYFQGNSAPDKSGLPSDRFSAERTGGSVSTLTIQRTQQEDSAVYLCASSLGLAGFQADTQYFGPGTRLTVL.

This clone is deemed medium-sized (0.01 to 0.1%). This CDR3 is CASSLDGTGGLEQYF. In nucleotides, the CDR3 is TGTGCCAGCAGCTTAGACGGTACAGGGGGGCTCGAGCAGTACTTC. The chain has TRBV7-9 and TRBJ2-7; 8 nucleotides align to TRBD1. The CDR3 contains 15 residues. V shed 1 base and J 6 bases; nucleotides not matched to a gene: 8. Looked up from germline, CDR1 is SEHNR and CDR2 is FQNEAQ (reference sequence).